This passage covers 2 T cell receptor beta chains from one sample sequenced in a study of T-cell reconstitution after alpha-beta-depleted transplantation in children. The TCRbeta library was prepared with unique molecular identifiers. MiXCR, applied by TCRdb to the PCR reads, yields one record per CDR3 protein. The sample contains 100,000 or so distinct CDR3 sequences, roughly an eighth of which appear only once. The sample in question was PBMCs from the stem cell graft donor, obtained from the stem cell graft. The receptors here all came from a human donor who donated a stem cell graft to a child with inherited bone marrow failure.

The chain recombines TRBV7-9 with TRBJ2-1; no clear D gene. The CDR3 spans 12 residues. V gave up 3 bases and J gave up 9 bases, with 9 bases separating them. Germline CDR1 reads SEHNR; CDR2 reads FQNEAQ (reference sequence). The CDR3 spells CASSFGTSEQFF. The CDR3 nucleotides are TGTGCCAGCAGCTTCGGCACCTCTGAGCAGTTCTTC.

This clonotype was recorded at least ten times. The rearrangement joins TRBV5-1 to TRBJ1-2; TRBD1 matches at 9 bases. Germline CDR1 SGHRS, CDR2 YFSETQ. The CDR3 runs 15 residues. Germline trimming cut 0 bases from V and 8 bases from J; bases unmatched to any gene: 8. CDR3 sequence (DNA): TGCGCCAGCAGCTTGGCACAGGGGGCGCAGGACGGCTACACCTTC. Protein: CASSLAQGAQDGYTF.